These 25 T cell receptor beta chains were all obtained from the same sample, sequenced in a study of cytomegalovirus exposure and HLA in healthy donors. The PCR had 60 Vbeta and 13 Jbeta primers. Clones were sequenced by immunoSEQ multiplex PCR, and TCRdb holds only the in-frame ones, with some missing. The sample has about 190,000 clones, approximately 70% seen once. The sequencing sample was made of PBMCs. Receptors originate from a woman in her 30s in good health and CMV-seronegative.

This sequence joins TRBV5-6 and TRBJ1-1; a weak D match, TRBD1 (5 bases). V lost 3 bases, J lost 5 bases, and 14 bases lay in between. From germline, CDR1 is SGHDT and CDR2 YYEEEE. The CDR3 covers 14 residues. The DNA of the CDR3 is TGTGCCAGCAGCTCGGGGGTATCGGTTACTGAAGCTTTCTTT. Amino acid sequence: CASSSGVSVTEAFF.

V usage is TRBV7-2 and J usage is TRBJ1-2, with no clear D. V dropped 1 base and J dropped 4 bases, with 4 bases sitting between them. CDR3 size: 12 residues. Germline V CDR1 and CDR2: SGHTA, FQGNSA. This CDR3 reads CASSLGPYGYTF. DNA of the CDR3: TGTGCCAGCAGCTTAGGGCCCTATGGCTACACCTTC.

V gene TRBV5-1 combines with J gene TRBJ1-1, with D uncertain. Trimming took off 6 bases at V and 5 bases at J, with 23 bases between the two ends. CDR3 size: 16 residues. Germline V gives CDR1 SGHRS, CDR2 YFSETQ. The DNA of the CDR3 is TGCGCCAGCAATCCACACCCTGGGTTCACAGAAACTGAAGCTTTCTTT. Its protein product is CASNPHPGFTETEAFF.

This clone was detected a few times. The gene calls are TRBV28 and TRBJ2-7; D is possibly TRBD2 (6 bases). V was cut by 3 bases and J by 1 base, with 13 bases left in between. Germline V lookup: CDR1 MDHEN, CDR2 SYDVKM. The CDR3 spans 15 residues. CDR3 sequence reads: CASSLGSGLSYEQYF. As DNA, the CDR3 is TGTGCCAGCAGTTTGGGGAGCGGGCTATCCTACGAGCAGTACTTC.

V gene TRBV6-1 combines with J gene TRBJ1-3; possibly TRBD1 for D (6 bases). The germline CDR1 and CDR2 sequences are MNHNS and SASEGT. V lost 7 bases to trimming and J lost 2 bases, with 9 bases between them. The CDR3 extends over 13 amino acids. The CDR3 nucleotides are TGTGCCAGCATCCCAGGGGCTGGAAACACCATATATTTT. Translating it yields CASIPGAGNTIYF.

The V call is TRBV6-1, the J call TRBJ2-5; D ambiguous. CDR1 and CDR2 from the germline V gene are MNHNS and SASEGT. The V and J ends lost 2 bases and 3 bases respectively, with 13 bases between them. CDR3 length equals 15 residues. This chain's CDR3 is CASSELLPEKETQYF. The CDR3 DNA reads TGTGCCAGCAGTGAACTCCTCCCGGAGAAAGAGACCCAGTACTTC.

The genes are TRBV5-3 and TRBJ1-2, with D hard to call. TRBV5-3 is an ORF, and what it does is uncertain. Trimming shortened V by 1 base and J by 5 bases, and 9 bases separated the two germline ends. This CDR3 contains 13 residues. The CDR3 DNA reads as TGTGCCAGAAGCTTGAGTACGGGGTATGGCTACACCTTC. Translation: CARSLSTGYGYTF.

V usage is TRBV27 and J usage is TRBJ2-3, with TRBD1 matching 7 bases. With 5 bases clipped from V and 4 bases from J, the junction kept 9 bases outside the gene matches. Germline CDR1 and CDR2: MNHEY and SMNVEV (reference sequence). This CDR3 region has 15 residues. CDR3 nucleotide sequence: TGTGCCAGCAGTGGCCGGGACAGAAGTTCAGATACGCAGTATTTT. This encodes CASSGRDRSSDTQYF.

This chain uses TRBV29-1 with TRBJ1-2, with 7 bases fitting TRBD1. Germline V gives CDR1 SQVTM, CDR2 ANQGSEA. V gave up 6 bases and J gave up 5 bases; unmatched junction bases: 6. The CDR3 has 12 amino acids. CDR3: CSVRRDSYGYTF. The DNA for the CDR3 is TGCAGCGTACGCAGGGACAGTTATGGCTACACCTTC.

This clone appeared a few times. The chain couples TRBV11-2 to TRBJ2-7, with 11 bases matching TRBD1. The germline CDR1 and CDR2 sequences are SGHAT and FQNNGV. V lost 4 bases to trimming and J lost 2 bases; unmatched junction nucleotides: 1. There are 14 residues in the CDR3. This CDR3 reads CASSSDRGPYEQYF. The CDR3 region has the DNA TGTGCCAGCAGCTCGGACAGGGGGCCCTACGAGCAGTACTTC.

About this clone: Its ends do not fully match the called genes, so a read error is possible. The sample holds other DNA sequences that translate to the same CDR3. The chain is built from TRBV25-1 and TRBJ1-4; D remains ambiguous. CDR3 length equals 16 residues. From germline, CDR1 is MGHDK and CDR2 SYGVNS. In DNA form, the CDR3 reads TGTGCCAGTAGTGCGGGTGTTTCCGCAACTAATGAAAAACTGTTTTTT. It specifies CASSAGVSATNEKLFF.

For the CDR3, the DNA is TGTGCCAGCAGTGAGGGACTAGCGGTCTACAATGAGCAGTTCTTC. Its protein product is CASSEGLAVYNEQFF. V usage is TRBV25-1 and J usage is TRBJ2-1; 11 bases align to TRBD2. V lost 3 bases, J lost 3 bases, and 1 base stayed unmatched. Germline values: CDR1 MGHDK, CDR2 SYGVNS. The CDR3 length is 15 residues. The full variable domain, in which reference TRBV25-1 and TRBJ2-1 provide the parts outside the CDR3, is EADIYQTPRYLVIGTGKKITLECSQTMGHDKMYWYQQDPGMELHLIHYSYGVNSTEKGDLSSESTVSRIRTEHFPLTLESARPSHTSQYLCASSEGLAVYNEQFFGPGTRLTVL.

V gene TRBV27 combines with J gene TRBJ2-1; 7 bases are a match to TRBD1. Germline V lookup: CDR1 MNHEY, CDR2 SMNVEV (reference sequence). The V gene end was trimmed by 3 bases and the J gene end by 0 bases; junction bases not matched to a gene: 5. This CDR3 has 16 residues. Written as DNA, the CDR3 is TGTGCCAGCAGTTTTCAGGGACAGAGCTCCTACAATGAGCAGTTCTTC. It translates to CASSFQGQSSYNEQFF.

This clone appeared a few times. The V gene is TRBV7-2, the J gene TRBJ2-3; TRBD2 aligns across 13 bases. Losses at the gene ends were 6 bases for V and 5 bases for J; bases not matched to a gene: 5. This CDR3 region has 15 residues. The germline V gene has CDR1 SGHTA and CDR2 FQGNSA. DNA for the CDR3: TGTGCCAGCAGTCGGACTAGCGGGAGAGTAGATACGCAGTATTTT. Its translation is CASSRTSGRVDTQYF.

The rearrangement uses TRBV20-1 and TRBJ1-1; tentative D call: TRBD1 (6 bases). Germline CDR1 is DFQATT and CDR2 is SNEGSKA (reference sequence). The CDR3 covers 11 residues. With 6 bases removed from V and 3 bases from J, the gap between germline ends came to 8 bases. CDR3 amino acids: CSAAGDTEAFF. Here the CDR3 DNA reads TGCAGTGCCGCAGGGGACACTGAAGCTTTCTTT.

The rearrangement joins TRBV18 to TRBJ2-7; 7 nucleotides line up with TRBD1. CDR1 is KGHSH and CDR2 is LQKENI in the germline V gene. There are 16 residues in the CDR3. After removal of 5 bases from V and 5 bases from J, the junction contained 15 bases not matched to a gene. The CDR3 loop reads CASSASGKQGFHEQYF. The CDR3 DNA sequence: TGTGCCAGCTCAGCCTCCGGGAAACAGGGGTTCCACGAGCAGTACTTC.

This clone was counted only a few times. V usage is TRBV6-4 and J usage is TRBJ2-3; 7 positions agree with TRBD1. Germline V gene sequence: CDR1 MRHNA, CDR2 SNTAGT. Trimming at V came to 7 bases and at J to 4 bases, leaving 5 bases not matched to a gene. This CDR3 comprises 13 residues. CDR3 loop: CASTTQGADTQYF. CDR3 coding DNA: TGTGCCAGCACAACCCAGGGGGCAGATACGCAGTATTTT.

V is TRBV4-1 and J is TRBJ2-3, with TRBD1 identical over 10 bases. V lost 4 bases and J lost 1; bases outside the gene matches: 5. This CDR3 is 16 amino acids long. Germline values: CDR1 MGHRA, CDR2 YSYEKL. The CDR3 DNA is TGCGCCAGCAGCCTTCGACAGGGGGCCGGCACAGATACGCAGTATTTT. As protein: CASSLRQGAGTDTQYF.

The J gene is TRBJ2-2, the V gene TRBV2; 11 bases map to TRBD1. After removal of 3 bases from V and 6 bases from J, the junction contained 6 bases not matched to a gene. The CDR3 sequence is 16 residues long. Germline-derived CDR1 and CDR2 are SNHLY and FYNNEI. Written as DNA, the CDR3 is TGTGCCAGCAGTGACCGAGGACAGGGGGCGTCCGGGGAGCTGTTTTTT. This codes for CASSDRGQGASGELFF.

The CDR3 reads CASSEMAGGSSTDTQYF. CDR3 nucleotides: TGTGCCAGCAGTGAAATGGCGGGGGGGTCGAGCACAGATACGCAGTATTTT. The chain has TRBV2 and TRBJ2-3; the match to TRBD2 covers 9 bases. CDR1 SNHLY and CDR2 FYNNEI come from the germline V gene. This CDR3 contains 17 residues. V shed 2 bases, J shed 0 bases, and the junction held 6 bases outside the gene matches.

The V and J genes are TRBV19 and TRBJ1-1, with D possibly matching TRBD1 (6 bases). CDR1 LNHDA and CDR2 SQIVND come from the germline V gene (reference sequence). V was pared by 9 bases and J by 7 bases, with 12 bases between. The CDR3 spans 11 residues. This CDR3 reads CASHRVGEAFF. The CDR3 DNA reads TGTGCCAGCCACAGGGTCGGTGAAGCTTTCTTT.

This chain uses TRBV27 with TRBJ1-2; D is perhaps TRBD1 (6 bases). The CDR3 is 15 residues long. Germline CDR1 is MNHEY and CDR2 is SMNVEV (reference sequence). V lost 0 bases, J lost 2 bases, and 10 bases lay in between. The chain's CDR3 is CASSLSRGQNYGYTF. In nucleotides, the CDR3 is TGTGCCAGCAGTTTATCCCGCGGACAGAACTATGGCTACACCTTC.

The chain links TRBV5-4 to TRBJ2-4; no definite D call. The germline V and J ends were trimmed by 3 bases and 0 bases, with 4 bases remaining between them. Germline V lookup: CDR1 SGHNT, CDR2 YYREEE (reference sequence). The CDR3 has 13 residues. CDR3 nucleotide sequence: TGTGCCAGCAGCTCCCTAGCCAAAAACATTCAGTACTTC. It encodes CASSSLAKNIQYF. Full variable domain (missing parts from reference TRBV5-4 and TRBJ2-4): ETGVTQSPTHLIKTRGQQVTLRCSSQSGHNTVSWYQQALGQGPQFIFQYYREEENGRGNFPPRFSGLQFPNYSSELNVNALELDDSALYLCASSSLAKNIQYFGAGTRLSVL.

The V call is TRBV5-4, the J call TRBJ1-6, with a tentative D call TRBD1 (5 bases). The CDR3 spans 17 residues. The germline V gene encodes CDR1 SGHNT and CDR2 YYREEE (reference sequence). Trimming took 0 bases from V and 9 from J, leaving 19 bases between them. This chain's CDR3 is CASSLAGGASWGSPLHF. The CDR3 region has the DNA TGTGCCAGCAGCTTGGCCGGAGGGGCCTCATGGGGTTCACCCCTCCACTTT.

J is TRBJ2-1 and V is TRBV19; 9 nucleotides match TRBD2. Germline trimming cut 7 bases from V and 0 bases from J; bases unmatched to any gene: 7. CDR1 and CDR2 from the germline V gene are LNHDA and SQIVND (reference sequence). The CDR3 length is 16 residues. The CDR3 nucleotides read TGTGCCAGTACCCCTTTTAGCGGGAGCTCCTACAATGAGCAGTTCTTC. Translating it yields CASTPFSGSSYNEQFF.